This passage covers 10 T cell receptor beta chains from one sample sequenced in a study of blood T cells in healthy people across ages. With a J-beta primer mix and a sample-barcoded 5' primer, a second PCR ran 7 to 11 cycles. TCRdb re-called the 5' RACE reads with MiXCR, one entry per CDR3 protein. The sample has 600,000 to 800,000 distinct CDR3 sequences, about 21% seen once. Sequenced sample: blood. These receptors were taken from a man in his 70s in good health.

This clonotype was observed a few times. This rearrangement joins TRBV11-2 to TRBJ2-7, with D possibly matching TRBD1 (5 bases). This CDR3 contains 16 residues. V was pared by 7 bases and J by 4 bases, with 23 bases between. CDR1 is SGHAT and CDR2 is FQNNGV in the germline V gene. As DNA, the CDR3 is TGTGCCAGCACCTGGGGCCTTGGTCTGGGGATTTACGAGCAGTACTTC. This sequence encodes CASTWGLGLGIYEQYF.

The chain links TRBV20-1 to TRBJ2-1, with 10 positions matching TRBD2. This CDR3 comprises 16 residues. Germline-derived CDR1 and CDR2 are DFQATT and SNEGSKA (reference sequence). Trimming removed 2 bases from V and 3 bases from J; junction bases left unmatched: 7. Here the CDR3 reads CSARTATSGFYNEQFF. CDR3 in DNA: TGCAGTGCTAGAACCGCGACTAGCGGGTTCTACAATGAGCAGTTCTTC.

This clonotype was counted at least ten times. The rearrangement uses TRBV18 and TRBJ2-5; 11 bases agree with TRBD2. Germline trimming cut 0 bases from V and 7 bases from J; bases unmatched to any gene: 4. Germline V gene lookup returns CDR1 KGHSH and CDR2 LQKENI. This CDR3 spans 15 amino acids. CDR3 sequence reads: CASSPPTSGIPTQYF. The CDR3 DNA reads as TGTGCCAGCTCACCACCGACTAGCGGGATACCGACCCAGTACTTC.

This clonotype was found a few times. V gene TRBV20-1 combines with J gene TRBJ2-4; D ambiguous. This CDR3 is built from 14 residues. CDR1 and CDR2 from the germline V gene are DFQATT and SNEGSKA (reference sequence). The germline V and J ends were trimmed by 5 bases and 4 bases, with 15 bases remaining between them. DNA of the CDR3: TGCAGTGCTGAAGACAAGGTGAAAAAAAACATTCAGTACTTC. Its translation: CSAEDKVKKNIQYF.

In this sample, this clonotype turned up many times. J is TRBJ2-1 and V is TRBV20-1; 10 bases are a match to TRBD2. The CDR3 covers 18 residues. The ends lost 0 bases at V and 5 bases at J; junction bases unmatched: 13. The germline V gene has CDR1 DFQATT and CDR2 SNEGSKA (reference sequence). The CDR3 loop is CSARDQLLAGVLNNEQFF. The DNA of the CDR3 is TGCAGTGCTAGAGATCAGTTGCTAGCGGGAGTCCTAAACAATGAGCAGTTCTTC.

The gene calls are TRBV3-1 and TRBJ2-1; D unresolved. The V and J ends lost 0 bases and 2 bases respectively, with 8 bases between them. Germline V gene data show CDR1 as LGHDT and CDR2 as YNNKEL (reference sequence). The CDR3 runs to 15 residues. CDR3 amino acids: CASSQDLIAYNEQFF. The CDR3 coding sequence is TGTGCCAGCAGCCAAGATCTGATAGCCTACAATGAGCAGTTCTTC.

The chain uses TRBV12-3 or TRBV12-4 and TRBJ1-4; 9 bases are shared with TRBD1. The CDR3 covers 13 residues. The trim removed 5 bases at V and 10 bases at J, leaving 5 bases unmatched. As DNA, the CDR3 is TGTGCCAGCAGTACAGGGGGCCGGGGAAAACTGTTTTTT. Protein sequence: CASSTGGRGKLFF.

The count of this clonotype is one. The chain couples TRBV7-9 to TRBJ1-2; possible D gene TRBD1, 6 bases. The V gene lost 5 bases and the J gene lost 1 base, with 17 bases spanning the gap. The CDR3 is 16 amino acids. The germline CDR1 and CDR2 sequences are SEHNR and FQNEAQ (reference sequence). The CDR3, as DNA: TGTGCCAGCAGCCCCCATCCGGGACAACTTAACTATGGCTACACCTTC. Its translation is CASSPHPGQLNYGYTF. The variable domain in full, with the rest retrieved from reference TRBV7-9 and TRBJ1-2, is DTGVSQNPRHKITKRGQNVTFRCDPISEHNRLYWYRQTLGQGPEFLTYFQNEAQLEKSRLLSDRFSAERPKGSFSTLEIQRTEQGDSAMYLCASSPHPGQLNYGYTFGSGTRLTVV.

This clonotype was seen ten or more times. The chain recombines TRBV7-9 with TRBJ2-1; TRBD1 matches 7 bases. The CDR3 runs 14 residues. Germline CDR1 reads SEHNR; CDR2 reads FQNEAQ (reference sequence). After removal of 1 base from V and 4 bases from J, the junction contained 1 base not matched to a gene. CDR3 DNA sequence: TGTGCCAGCAGCTTAGTACAGGGGTACAATGAGCAGTTCTTC. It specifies CASSLVQGYNEQFF.

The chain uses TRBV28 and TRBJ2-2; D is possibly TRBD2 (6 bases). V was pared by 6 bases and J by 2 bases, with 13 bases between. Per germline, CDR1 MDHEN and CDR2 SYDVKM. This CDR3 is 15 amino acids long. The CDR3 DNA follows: TGTGCCAGCAGCCTTAGCGGAACTAACACCGGGGAGCTGTTTTTT. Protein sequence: CASSLSGTNTGELFF.